This TCR beta chain was sequenced during a study of blood T cells in healthy people across ages (dated by TCRdb to between 2015 and 2016). Concerning the study at large: In model experiments, roughly one uniquely barcoded TCR beta cDNA molecule per two T cells was captured by template switching. The donors were split into four age groups: young (average 16 years), middle-aged (39), aged (62) and long-lived (approximately 80). Two additional independent replicas of 1 million unique cDNA reads from the same blood draw were analyzed for two donors (one aged 18 to 30 and one aged 80 or older). Age-related changes in TCR beta repertoire diversity were measured in the study by deep sequencing normalized with unique cDNA molecular identifiers.

Comment on this clonotype: No cognate antigen has been identified for it. No quality values exist for individual bases; no much larger clone is one base distant.

Systemically healthy Caucasian individuals from Russia, 39 in total and aged about 6 to 100 years, were included as donors. Around 9.9 milliliters of peripheral blood were collected from each donor into EDTA-treated Vacutainer tubes. Ficoll-Paque density-gradient centrifugation was used to isolate PBMCs, with at least 7 million obtained per sample. Trizol reagent was used to extract total RNA from the PBMCs, yielding at least 5.5 micrograms per sample. For every donor, flow cytometry on a PBMC aliquot measured the percentage of naive CD45RAhigh/CD27high T cells. Results and caveats for the whole study, not just this receptor: Because donor CMV infection status was unknown, age-related changes in expanded clonotypes were potentially confounded. As age increased, observed TCR beta diversity per million T cells dropped in a roughly linear way, and a significant reduction was already evident by age approximately 40. The long-lived group showed more naive CD4+ T cells, fewer expanded clones and increased TCR diversity than the aged group, suggesting age selection. Total diversity estimates from one million sequenced T cells were considered lower bounds and underestimates. The percentage of naive T cells measured by flow cytometry correlated strongly with observed TCR beta diversity. Since profiling was done on bulk unsorted PBMCs, naive and antigen-experienced compartments could not be conclusively compared.

The library was produced with 5' RACE. Sequencing relied on an Illumina HiSeq 2500. A second PCR of about 7 to 12 cycles was run with a J-beta primer mix and a sample-barcoded 5' primer. Each TCR beta cDNA molecule received a unique molecular identifier from a template-switch 5' adaptor carrying 12 random nucleotides. Each sample yielded at least 3 million CDR3-containing paired-end reads. First-strand cDNA synthesis was performed from all RNA using the Mint cDNA synthesis kit, with priming by a TRBC-specific oligonucleotide. Following uracil-DNA glycosylase treatment, all cDNA underwent a first 18-cycle PCR with the universal primers M1SS and BC2_uni_R. Turning to the authors' computational methods: For normalization, 1 million high-quality reads, each with a distinct molecular identifier, were randomly selected from each sample. Instead of being binned into consensus sequences, reads that shared molecular identifiers were thrown out. CDR3 identification, clonotype clustering and error correction used MiTCR with a Q25 quality threshold and the strictest error-elimination algorithm. Lower-bound total TCR beta diversity was estimated with a nonparametric unseen species model using Euler transformation. The public reads were run again by TCRdb, first through fastp at Q25 and then through MiXCR, and only productive beta chains were kept. When rows share a CDR3 protein, they turn into one entry using the most common DNA and genes. These V and J calls are TCRdb output, not the study's own analysis. The sample table lists roughly 500,000 distinct CDR3 sequences, about 25% of them with a count of one. The top ten constitute roughly 10% of the sample.

This sample also belongs to another study, concerning T cells of mothers and their children. As the second paper documents: Donors were nine systemically healthy Caucasian individuals: three mothers and their six children. cDNA synthesis consumed the entire amount of extracted RNA, loaded at approximately 1.5 ug RNA in each 15 ul reaction. Sample barcodes and 2-4 random nucleotides were added via the M1S primer in the second PCR. More than 8.5 million TCR beta CDR3 reads were obtained from each mother, and some 3.3 million reads were obtained from each child. Thymic selection shapes the output of TCR recombination in a similar way in related and unrelated pairs, and inherited differences have a minor effect. Normalized repertoire overlap in related mother-child pairs was always slightly higher than in unrelated mother-child pairs, but the difference was never significant. No persistent microchimeric T cell clones were detected, at a sensitivity of 80 to 100 clones per million clonotypes. In the study, deep NGS was used to compare the TCR beta repertoires of mothers and children, and features distinguishing related mother-child pairs from unrelated individuals were sought. On average, the children were 11 +/- 4 years old, while the mothers were 40 +/- 4 years old. After adapter ligation with NEBNext reagents, the libraries were sequenced on Illumina HiSeq 2000 with 100+100 nt paired-end reads. Mother and child libraries were prepared a month apart and sequenced in separate runs to prevent cross-contamination. For each donor, somewhere between about 450,000 and 2,000,000 distinct TCR beta clonotypes were identified. Naive TCR beta clonotypes were estimated from low-frequency clonotypes matched to each donor's FACS-determined naive share, without sorting.

Sequences were obtained from blood. This TCR came from a boy younger than 18 in good health.

Read as DNA, the sequence is TGTGCCAGCAGCTTAATGACCTTTTTAGGCTCCTACAATGAGCAGTTCTTC. This codes for CASSLMTFLGSYNEQFF. The chain was built from TRBV7-2 and TRBJ2-1, with the D gene uncertain. Trimming takes 2 bases from V and 0 bases from J, and the germline ends sit 14 bases apart. CDR1 and CDR2 are drawn from the germline V gene: SGHTA, FQGNSA. Its CDR3 holds 17 amino acids, cysteine through phenylalanine. Only the CDR3 portion is preserved as DNA: 51 bases, with reading frame beginning at the first base.